This T cell receptor (beta chain) is drawn from a study of T cell clonality in common variable immunodeficiency. Blood came from CVID subjects not ill and not taking immunomodulatory or immunosuppressive medication. In its sample, this clone was seen many times. Its antigen is unknown. The DNA ends 3 residues before the CDR3 does, and the rest of the CDR3 is filled in from the germline J gene. General study findings and limits: Common variable immunodeficiency TCR beta sequences reportedly had fewer deletions and N-nucleotide insertions.

The CDR3 contains 13 residues. Germline CDR1 is SGHTA and CDR2 is FQGNSA. V lost 3 bases to trimming and J lost 4 bases, with 7 bases between them. Clones were sequenced by immunoSEQ multiplex PCR, and TCRdb holds only the in-frame ones, with some missing. The sample contains 25,000 to 35,000 clones, none occurring once; roughly 3.2% lies in the top ten. The J gene is TRBJ2-1, the V gene TRBV7-2; no reliable D call. This receptor was taken from a human donor with common variable immunodeficiency. The sequenced sample was peripheral blood mononuclear cells. The CDR3 bases that were read are TGTGCCAGCAGCTTTAGCACGTACAATGAG. This codes for CASSFSTYNE. The whole CDR3 protein reads CASSFSTYNEQFF.